The 6 T cell receptor beta chains given below trace back to one sample, sequenced in a study of glioma-infiltrating T cells after dendritic cell vaccination. The time point denotes: after dendritic cell vaccination, including at tumor progression/relapse. Only in-frame clones appear in the TCRdb table, and some are missing; sequencing was by immunoSEQ multiplex PCR. This sample has about 65,000 clones, with roughly 86% found just once. The sequencing used blood, collected after dendritic cell vaccination. These receptors were obtained from a human donor with glioblastoma.

The chain joins TRBV7-2 to TRBJ2-3, with 8 bases matching TRBD2. The V gene's germline CDR1 is SGHTA and CDR2 FQGNSA. After removal of 1 base from V and 6 bases from J, the junction contained 6 bases not matched to a gene. CDR3 length: 15 amino acids. The CDR3 reads CASSLVAGGDDTQYF. In DNA, the CDR3 is TGTGCCAGCAGCTTAGTTGCGGGGGGCGATGATACGCAGTATTTT.

The chain couples TRBV7-6 to TRBJ1-5, with 7 bases identical to TRBD1. With 5 bases clipped from V and 2 bases from J, the junction kept 3 bases outside the gene matches. The length of the CDR3 is 14 residues. CDR1 SGHVS and CDR2 FNYEAQ come from the germline V gene. The CDR3 DNA reads as TGTGCCAGCAGCCGCAGGGGGGGCAATCAGCCCCAGCATTTT. Amino acids: CASSRRGGNQPQHF.

The chain carries TRBV19 and TRBJ1-3, with 9 bases fitting TRBD1. Germline values: CDR1 LNHDA, CDR2 SQIVND (reference sequence). Losses at the gene ends were 7 bases for V and 4 bases for J; bases not matched to a gene: 5. CDR3 length equals 14 residues. This CDR3 is CASKQGARGNTIYF. The CDR3 coding sequence is TGTGCCAGTAAACAGGGGGCAAGAGGAAACACCATATATTTT.

The chain combines TRBV11-3 with TRBJ2-7; TRBD1 matches at 7 bases. CDR1 is SGHNT, CDR2 YENEEA, per germline. V was clipped by 0 bases and J by 2 bases; unmatched bases: 7. This CDR3 is built from 16 residues. The CDR3 sequence: CASSLDRVGQPYEQYF. CDR3 nucleotides: TGTGCCAGCAGCTTAGATAGAGTGGGACAGCCCTACGAGCAGTACTTC.

This clone was counted only a few times. The chain joins TRBV7-9 to TRBJ1-2; 9 bases match TRBD1. V shed 5 bases, J shed 7 bases, and the junction held 14 bases outside the gene matches. The germline V gene encodes CDR1 SEHNR and CDR2 FQNEAQ (reference sequence). The CDR3 contains 16 residues. DNA of the CDR3: TGTGCCAGCAGCCGAACAGGGGGCGGAATGTTGAGTGGCTACACCTTC. Protein: CASSRTGGGMLSGYTF.

CDR3 sequence (DNA): TGTGCCAGCAGCCCAGGGGGGTCGGTCGCCGGGGAGCTGTTTTTT. Amino acid sequence: CASSPGGSVAGELFF. The genes are TRBV14 and TRBJ2-2; tentative D call: TRBD1 (7 bases). V lost 4 bases and J lost 6, with 15 bases in between. From germline, CDR1 is SGHDN and CDR2 FVKESK. The CDR3 is made up of 15 amino acids.